A single sample gave rise to the 27 T cell receptor beta chains below, sequenced in a study of T cells in localized non-small cell lung cancer. Assay used: immunoSEQ multiplex PCR; TCRdb lists only in-frame clones, some missing. The data show about 39,000 clones, about four fifths seen once. The sample here was PBMCs, taken before any cancer treatment. These receptors were collected from a woman aged 40-69 years with stage II squamous cell lung carcinoma.

V and J are TRBV18 and TRBJ2-1; D is unresolved. CDR1 and CDR2 from the germline V gene are KGHSH and LQKENI. CDR3 size: 16 residues. Trimming took off 0 bases at V and 0 bases at J, with 9 bases between the two ends. This chain's CDR3 is CASSPPSTVSYNEQFF. DNA of the CDR3: TGTGCCAGCTCACCACCCAGTACAGTCTCCTACAATGAGCAGTTCTTC. Drawing the rest from reference TRBV18 and TRBJ2-1, the complete variable domain is NAGVMQNPRHLVRRRGQEARLRCSPMKGHSHVYWYRQLPEEGLKFMVYLQKENIIDESGMPKERFSAEFPKEGPSILRIQQVVRGDSAAYFCASSPPSTVSYNEQFFGPGTRLTVL.

This clone was found a few times. The chain uses TRBV14 and TRBJ2-7; 7 nucleotides agree with TRBD2. The length of the CDR3 is 16 residues. The V gene end was trimmed by 3 bases and the J gene end by 0 bases; junction bases not matched to a gene: 8. Germline V gives CDR1 SGHDN, CDR2 FVKESK. For the CDR3, the DNA is TGTGCCAGCAGCCATGGACTAGGTTACGACTCCTACGAGCAGTACTTC. As protein: CASSHGLGYDSYEQYF.

V and J are TRBV5-1 and TRBJ1-1; D is possibly TRBD1 (5 bases). V was pared by 2 bases and J by 5 bases, with 10 bases between. The CDR3 sequence is 13 residues long. Looked up from germline, CDR1 is SGHRS and CDR2 is YFSETQ. The DNA of the CDR3 is TGCGCCAGCAGCTTTTCGGGGCTAACTGAAGCTTTCTTT. Translation: CASSFSGLTEAFF.

The chain links TRBV5-1 to TRBJ2-5; D may match TRBD1 or TRBD2 (5 bases each). The CDR3 has 14 amino acids. Germline lookup yields CDR1 SGHRS and CDR2 YFSETQ. V was cut by 1 base and J by 13 bases, with 20 bases left in between. The DNA of the CDR3 is TGCGCCAGCAGCTTGACCCGGGACGGCTATCTTCGGTACTTC. This codes for CASSLTRDGYLRYF.

This clone was counted only a few times. The rearrangement joins TRBV6-1 to TRBJ1-5; D might be TRBD1 (6 bases). CDR1 is MNHNS, CDR2 SASEGT, per germline. The CDR3 sequence is 15 residues long. Trimming stripped 4 bases from V and 5 bases from J, with 15 bases between. The DNA for the CDR3 is TGTGCCAGCAGTGCGCCGACAGGCGCCCATCAGCCCCAGCATTTT. It encodes CASSAPTGAHQPQHF.

This chain joins TRBV7-2 and TRBJ2-7; 8 nucleotides match TRBD1. Trimming at V came to 2 bases and at J to 3 bases, leaving 6 bases not matched to a gene. The CDR3 has 15 residues. The germline gives CDR1 SGHTA, CDR2 FQGNSA. The DNA of the CDR3 is TGTGCCAGCAGCTTACACGGGACAGGAGGCTACGAGCAGTACGTC. It specifies CASSLHGTGGYEQYV.

The V and J genes are TRBV28 and TRBJ1-2, with unresolved D. V lost 4 bases, J lost 8 bases, and 17 bases lay in between. This CDR3 region has 14 residues. Germline-derived CDR1 and CDR2 are MDHEN and SYDVKM. The CDR3: CASSSSGQSGGYTF. Written as DNA, the CDR3 is TGTGCCAGCAGTTCCTCCGGCCAGTCTGGCGGCTACACCTTC.

This clone was observed once. The rearrangement links TRBV5-4 to TRBJ2-3; 10 bases match TRBD2. The CDR3 is made up of 14 amino acids. Germline-derived CDR1 and CDR2 are SGHNT and YYREEE (reference sequence). Trimming removed 2 bases from V and 6 bases from J; junction bases left unmatched: 3. CDR3 sequence: CASSLAGGPDTQYF. The CDR3 DNA is TGTGCCAGCAGCTTAGCGGGAGGGCCGGATACGCAGTATTTT. The full variable domain, its missing parts supplied by reference TRBV5-4 and TRBJ2-3, is ETGVTQSPTHLIKTRGQQVTLRCSSQSGHNTVSWYQQALGQGPQFIFQYYREEENGRGNFPPRFSGLQFPNYSSELNVNALELDDSALYLCASSLAGGPDTQYFGPGTRLTVL.

This rearrangement joins TRBV5-1 to TRBJ2-3; 9 bases line up with TRBD2. This CDR3 has 17 amino acids. Germline CDR1 SGHRS, CDR2 YFSETQ. The V gene end was trimmed by 4 bases and the J gene end by 2 bases; junction bases not matched to a gene: 11. The CDR3 bases are TGCGCCAGCAGCCCCTATTTGCTAGCGGGGCTCACAGATACGCAGTATTTT. Amino acids: CASSPYLLAGLTDTQYF. Full variable domain (outside the CDR3, taken from reference TRBV5-1 and TRBJ2-3): KAGVTQTPRYLIKTRGQQVTLSCSPISGHRSVSWYQQTPGQGLQFLFEYFSETQRNKGNFPGRFSGRQFSNSRSEMNVSTLELGDSALYLCASSPYLLAGLTDTQYFGPGTRLTVL.

The chain has TRBV6-1 and TRBJ1-3; D is unclear. This CDR3 contains 14 residues. Germline CDR1 reads MNHNS; CDR2 reads SASEGT. V gave up 3 bases and J gave up 2 bases, with 8 bases separating them. The DNA for the CDR3 is TGTGCCAGCAGTGATGGGCAGGCTGGAAACACCATATATTTT. This codes for CASSDGQAGNTIYF.

The chain joins TRBV5-3 to TRBJ2-4; 9 bases align to TRBD1. TRBV5-3 is placed among ORFs of uncertain function. V lost 3 bases and J lost 7; bases outside the gene matches: 11. The CDR3 spans 16 residues. The CDR3 is CARSWTDRDRENIQYF. CDR3 in DNA: TGTGCCAGAAGCTGGACGGATCGGGACAGGGAGAACATTCAGTACTTC.

This clone was detected only once. This chain connects TRBV6-1 to TRBJ1-5, with 9 bases fitting TRBD1. Per germline, CDR1 MNHNS and CDR2 SASEGT. Trimming removed 2 bases from V and 6 bases from J; junction bases left unmatched: 5. This CDR3 region has 15 residues. The CDR3 coding sequence is TGTGCCAGCAGTGAACGGGGGACAGGGCGTCAGCCCCAGCATTTT. Translated: CASSERGTGRQPQHF.

The V call is TRBV5-1, the J call TRBJ1-1; D unclear. Trimming left V 4 bases short and J 3 bases short, with 10 bases between. Germline V CDR1 and CDR2: SGHRS, YFSETQ. The CDR3 contains 13 residues. The CDR3 DNA follows: TGCGCCAGCAGCGGGAAGAATGACACTGAAGCTTTCTTT. Protein sequence: CASSGKNDTEAFF.

The chain is built from TRBV4-2 and TRBJ2-2, with 9 positions matching TRBD2. Germline trimming cut 0 bases from V and 7 bases from J; bases unmatched to any gene: 9. From germline, CDR1 is LGHNA and CDR2 YNFKEQ. This CDR3 is 17 amino acids long. CDR3 sequence (DNA): TGTGCCAGCAGCCAAGATATAGGTAGCGGGAGTAGCGGGGAGCTGTTTTTT. Its protein is CASSQDIGSGSSGELFF.

The CDR3, as DNA: TGTGCCAGTAGTACGGGACAGAGCTCTAATCAGCCCCAGCATTTT. Amino acids: CASSTGQSSNQPQHF. The chain uses TRBV19 and TRBJ1-5, with TRBD1 matching over 7 bases. V was clipped by 4 bases and J by 4 bases; unmatched bases: 7. Germline CDR1 is LNHDA and CDR2 is SQIVND (reference sequence). The CDR3 contains 15 residues.

This chain uses TRBV2 with TRBJ1-1; D is unresolved. The CDR3 has 13 residues. Germline CDR1 reads SNHLY; CDR2 reads FYNNEI. Deletions cut 2 bases from V and 0 bases from J, with 4 bases between. The chain's CDR3 is CASSEIMNTEAFF. The CDR3 nucleotides are TGTGCCAGCAGTGAAATTATGAACACTGAAGCTTTCTTT.

This clone is medium-sized. CDR3 protein: CASSLGGGTANTEAFF. CDR3 DNA sequence: TGTGCCAGTAGCCTCGGGGGCGGGACAGCCAACACTGAAGCTTTCTTT. The chain recombines TRBV19 with TRBJ1-1; 7 positions agree with TRBD1. The germline V gene has CDR1 LNHDA and CDR2 SQIVND (reference sequence). The CDR3 has 16 residues. V trimming: 6 bases; J trimming: 2 bases; junction bases outside the gene matches: 12.

The J gene is TRBJ2-1, the V gene TRBV2; possible D gene TRBD1, 5 bases. CDR1 SNHLY and CDR2 FYNNEI come from the germline V gene. CDR3 length: 12 amino acids. The V gene lost 5 bases and the J gene lost 7 bases, with 9 bases spanning the gap. In nucleotides, the CDR3 is TGTGCCAGCAGTCCCGGACAAAATGAGCAGTTCTTC. Protein: CASSPGQNEQFF.

The chain uses TRBV11-3 and TRBJ2-2, with a weak D call TRBD1 (5 bases). This CDR3 is built from 15 residues. The V gene lost 1 base and the J gene lost 0 bases, with 6 bases spanning the gap. In germline, CDR1 is SGHNT, CDR2 YENEEA. The CDR3 reads CASSLGQPNTGELFF. For the CDR3, the DNA is TGTGCCAGCAGCTTAGGACAGCCGAACACCGGGGAGCTGTTTTTT. Together with reference TRBV11-3 and TRBJ2-2, the CDR3 gives the full variable domain: EAGVVQSPRYKIIEKKQPVAFWCNPISGHNTLYWYLQNLGQGPELLIRYENEEAVDDSQLPKDRFSAERLKGVDSTLKIQPAELGDSAVYLCASSLGQPNTGELFFGEGSRLTVL.

This clone was recorded only once. The chain links TRBV11-2 to TRBJ1-4; D may be TRBD1 (5 bases). Between the trimmed V and J ends, which lost 3 bases and 8 bases, there was a span of 10 bases. The CDR3 covers 13 residues. Germline V gives CDR1 SGHAT, CDR2 FQNNGV. This CDR3 is CASSFTGEEKLFF. CDR3 coding DNA: TGTGCCAGCAGCTTTACGGGGGAGGAAAAACTGTTTTTT.

The chain uses TRBV7-9 and TRBJ1-1; the match to TRBD1 covers 9 bases. This CDR3 is 17 amino acids long. Germline V gene data show CDR1 as SEHNR and CDR2 as FQNEAQ (reference sequence). V lost 1 base and J lost 1; bases outside the gene matches: 7. CDR3 in DNA: TGTGCCAGCAGCTTAGACTACAGGGGGCTTCAGAACACTGAAGCTTTCTTT. This gives the protein CASSLDYRGLQNTEAFF.

This sequence joins TRBV4-2 and TRBJ1-5, with 7 bases aligning to TRBD1. The CDR3 totals 16 residues. Germline V gene sequence: CDR1 LGHNA, CDR2 YNFKEQ. V lost 0 bases, J lost 7 bases, and 9 bases stayed unmatched. Here the CDR3 DNA reads TGTGCCAGCAGCCAAGATCGCCGACAGGGAGGCCAGCCCCAGCATTTT. Translating it yields CASSQDRRQGGQPQHF.

This chain joins TRBV25-1 and TRBJ2-5; TRBD1 matches at 12 bases. CDR1 and CDR2 (germline): MGHDK, SYGVNS. This CDR3 is built from 16 residues. J was trimmed by 4 bases and V by 4 bases; bases with no gene match: 7. CDR3 in amino acids: CASSVSRDRGRETQYF. The DNA for the CDR3 is TGTGCCAGCAGTGTCTCCCGGGACAGGGGGCGAGAGACCCAGTACTTC.

The CDR3 DNA reads TGTGCCAGCAGCTTGGAATACACAGGGGGCACGAATGGCTACACCTTC. It codes for CASSLEYTGGTNGYTF. The chain employs TRBV5-6 and TRBJ1-2; TRBD1 agrees at 9 bases. Looked up from germline, CDR1 is SGHDT and CDR2 is YYEEEE. The CDR3 consists of 16 residues. The V gene end was trimmed by 0 bases and the J gene end by 6 bases; junction bases not matched to a gene: 9.

The genes are TRBV7-9 and TRBJ1-1; D gene uncertain. The CDR3 has 13 amino acids. Trimming removed 4 bases at V and 1 base at J, with 7 bases between. Germline V gene sequence: CDR1 SEHNR, CDR2 FQNEAQ (reference sequence). This CDR3 reads CASSSVGNTEAFF. CDR3 coding DNA: TGTGCCAGCAGCTCGGTGGGGAACACTGAAGCTTTCTTT.

This chain connects TRBV6-5 to TRBJ1-2; 8 bases align to TRBD1. After removal of 0 bases from V and 5 bases from J, the junction contained 5 bases not matched to a gene. The CDR3 loop spans 15 amino acids. Germline V lookup: CDR1 MNHEY, CDR2 SVGAGI. CDR3 protein: CASSYSGTGQYGYTF. Written as DNA, the CDR3 is TGTGCCAGCAGTTACTCCGGGACAGGACAATATGGCTACACCTTC.

The gene calls are TRBV7-3 and TRBJ2-7, with TRBD2 matching 10 bases. J was trimmed by 2 bases and V by 3 bases; bases with no gene match: 13. The germline V gene encodes CDR1 SGHTA and CDR2 FQGTGA. The CDR3 is 18 residues long. This CDR3 reads CASSFTSAEREGTYEQYF. The CDR3 region has the DNA TGTGCCAGCAGCTTCACCTCTGCGGAGCGGGAGGGGACCTACGAGCAGTACTTC.